This T cell receptor (beta chain) is drawn from a study of T cells in Graves' hyperthyroidism and ophthalmopathy. Study-level findings and limits: Expanded thyroid clonotypes (above 0.001) were mostly also found in blood.

PBMCs came from 9 to 10 ml fresh peripheral blood. This clonotype was counted many times. Antigen specificity is unknown. Trimming took 4 bases from V and 6 from J, leaving 13 bases between them. CDR3 length: 13 residues. What was amplified from RNA transcripts were TCR beta CDR3 regions. When the TCR CDR3 underwent first-round RT-PCR, the HTBI primer set was used. TCRdb re-called the multiplex PCR reads through MiXCR, storing one row per CDR3 protein. The sample contains about 350,000 distinct CDR3 sequences, over 15% of which appear only once. Sequenced input: blood. The V and J genes are TRBV12-3 or TRBV12-4 and TRBJ2-7; D is uncertain. This sequence originates from a woman aged 40 to 49 with Graves' ophthalmopathy. The CDR3 DNA reads as TGTGCCAGCAGTTCGGGCAAAATGAGCGAGCAGTACTTC. Translating gives CASSSGKMSEQYF.